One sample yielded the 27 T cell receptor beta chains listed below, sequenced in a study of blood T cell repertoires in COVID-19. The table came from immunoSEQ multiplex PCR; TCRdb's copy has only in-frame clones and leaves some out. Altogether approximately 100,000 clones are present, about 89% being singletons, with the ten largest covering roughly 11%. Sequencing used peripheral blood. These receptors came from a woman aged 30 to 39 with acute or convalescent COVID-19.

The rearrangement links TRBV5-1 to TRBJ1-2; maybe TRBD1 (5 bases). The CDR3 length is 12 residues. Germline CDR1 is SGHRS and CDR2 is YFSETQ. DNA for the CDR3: TGCGCAATCGCCAACACCGGGGGTGGCTACACCTTC. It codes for CAIANTGGGYTF.

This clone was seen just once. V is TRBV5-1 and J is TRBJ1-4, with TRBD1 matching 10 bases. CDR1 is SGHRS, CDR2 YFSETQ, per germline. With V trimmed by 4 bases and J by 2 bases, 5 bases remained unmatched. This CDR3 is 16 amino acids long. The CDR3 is CASSGGQGVTNEKLFF. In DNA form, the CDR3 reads TGCGCCAGCAGCGGTGGACAGGGGGTCACTAATGAAAAACTGTTTTTT. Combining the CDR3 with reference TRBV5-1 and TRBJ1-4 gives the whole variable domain KAGVTQTPRYLIKTRGQQVTLSCSPISGHRSVSWYQQTPGQGLQFLFEYFSETQRNKGNFPGRFSGRQFSNSRSEMNVSTLELGDSALYLCASSGGQGVTNEKLFFGSGTQLSVL.

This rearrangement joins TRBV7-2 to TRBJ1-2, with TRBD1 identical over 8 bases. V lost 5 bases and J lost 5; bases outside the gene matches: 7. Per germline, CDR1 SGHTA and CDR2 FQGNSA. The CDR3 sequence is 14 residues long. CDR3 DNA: TGTGCCAGCAGCCACCGGGACAGGAAGTATGGCTACACCTTC. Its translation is CASSHRDRKYGYTF.

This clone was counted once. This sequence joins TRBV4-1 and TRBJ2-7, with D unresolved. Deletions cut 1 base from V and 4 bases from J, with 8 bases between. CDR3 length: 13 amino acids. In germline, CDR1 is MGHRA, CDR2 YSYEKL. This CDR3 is CASSQGHQYEQYF. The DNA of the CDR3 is TGCGCCAGCAGCCAAGGGCATCAGTACGAGCAGTACTTC.

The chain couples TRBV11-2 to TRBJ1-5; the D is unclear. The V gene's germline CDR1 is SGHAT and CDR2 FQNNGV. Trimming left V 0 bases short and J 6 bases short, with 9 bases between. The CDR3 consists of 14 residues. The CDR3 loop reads CASSLEAWSQPQHF. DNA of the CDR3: TGTGCCAGCAGCTTAGAAGCTTGGAGTCAGCCCCAGCATTTT.

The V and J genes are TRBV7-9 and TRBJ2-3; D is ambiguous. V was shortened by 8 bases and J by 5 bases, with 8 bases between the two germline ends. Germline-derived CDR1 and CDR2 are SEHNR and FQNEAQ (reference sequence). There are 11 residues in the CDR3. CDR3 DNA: TGTGCCAGCTCCCGAGGAGATACGCAGTATTTT. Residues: CASSRGDTQYF.

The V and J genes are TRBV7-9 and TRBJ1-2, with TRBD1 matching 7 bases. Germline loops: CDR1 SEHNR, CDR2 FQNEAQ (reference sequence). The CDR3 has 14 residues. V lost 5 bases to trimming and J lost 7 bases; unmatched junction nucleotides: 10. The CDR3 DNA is TGTGCCAGCAGCACAGAGAGGGGGCGCGGTGGCTACACCTTC. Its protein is CASSTERGRGGYTF. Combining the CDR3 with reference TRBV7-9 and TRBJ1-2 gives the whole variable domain DTGVSQNPRHKITKRGQNVTFRCDPISEHNRLYWYRQTLGQGPEFLTYFQNEAQLEKSRLLSDRFSAERPKGSFSTLEIQRTEQGDSAMYLCASSTERGRGGYTFGSGTRLTVV.

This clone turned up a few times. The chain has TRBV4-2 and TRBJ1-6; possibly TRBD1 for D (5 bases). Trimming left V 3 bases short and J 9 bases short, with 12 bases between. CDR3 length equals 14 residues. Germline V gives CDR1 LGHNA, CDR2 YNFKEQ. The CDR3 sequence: CASSQGGSGSPLHF. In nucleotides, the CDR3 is TGTGCCAGCAGCCAGGGGGGGTCCGGTTCACCCCTCCACTTT.

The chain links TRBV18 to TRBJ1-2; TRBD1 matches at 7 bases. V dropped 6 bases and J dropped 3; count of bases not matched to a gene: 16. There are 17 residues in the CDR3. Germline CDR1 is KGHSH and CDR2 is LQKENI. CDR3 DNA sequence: TGTGCCAGCTCGCCCCCACCAATGGACAGGCCGTACTATGGCTACACCTTC. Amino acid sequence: CASSPPPMDRPYYGYTF.

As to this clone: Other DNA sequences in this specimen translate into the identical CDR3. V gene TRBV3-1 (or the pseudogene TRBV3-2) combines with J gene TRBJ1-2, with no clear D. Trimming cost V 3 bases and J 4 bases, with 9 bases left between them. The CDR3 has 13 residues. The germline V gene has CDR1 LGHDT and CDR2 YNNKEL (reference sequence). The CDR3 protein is CASSQRAGYGYTF. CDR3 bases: TGTGCCAGCAGCCAGAGGGCCGGCTATGGCTACACCTTC.

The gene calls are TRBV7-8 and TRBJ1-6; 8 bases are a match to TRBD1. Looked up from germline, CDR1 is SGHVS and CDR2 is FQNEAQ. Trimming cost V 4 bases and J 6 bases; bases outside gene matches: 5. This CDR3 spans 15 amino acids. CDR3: CASSSDRAGNSPLHF. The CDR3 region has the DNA TGTGCCAGCAGCTCGGACAGGGCGGGTAATTCACCCCTCCACTTT.

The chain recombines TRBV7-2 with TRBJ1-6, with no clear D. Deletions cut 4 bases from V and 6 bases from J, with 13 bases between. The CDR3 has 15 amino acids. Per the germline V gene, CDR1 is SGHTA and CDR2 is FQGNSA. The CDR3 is CASSYLGGPNSPLHF. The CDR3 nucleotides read TGTGCCAGCAGCTACCTTGGAGGCCCTAATTCACCCCTCCACTTT. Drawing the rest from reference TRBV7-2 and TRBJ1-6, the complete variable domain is GAGVSQSPSNKVTEKGKDVELRCDPISGHTALYWYRQSLGQGLEFLIYFQGNSAPDKSGLPSDRFSAERTGGSVSTLTIQRTQQEDSAVYLCASSYLGGPNSPLHFGNGTRLTVT.

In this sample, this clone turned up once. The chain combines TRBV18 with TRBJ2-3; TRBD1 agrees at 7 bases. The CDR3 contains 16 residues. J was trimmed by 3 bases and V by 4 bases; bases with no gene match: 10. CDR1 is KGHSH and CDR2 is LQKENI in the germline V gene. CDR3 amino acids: CASSLLQGYTTDTQYF. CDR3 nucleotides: TGTGCCAGCTCACTACTACAGGGGTACACGACAGATACGCAGTATTTT.

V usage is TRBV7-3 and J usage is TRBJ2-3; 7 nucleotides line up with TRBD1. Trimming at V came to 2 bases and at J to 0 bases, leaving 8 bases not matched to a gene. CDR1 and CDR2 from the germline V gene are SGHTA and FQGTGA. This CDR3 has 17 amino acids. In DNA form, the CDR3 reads TGTGCCAGCAGCTTAGACAGTCGGGACAGTAGCACAGATACGCAGTATTTT. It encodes CASSLDSRDSSTDTQYF. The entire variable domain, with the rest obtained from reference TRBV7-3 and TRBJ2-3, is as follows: GAGVSQTPSNKVTEKGKYVELRCDPISGHTALYWYRQSLGQGPEFLIYFQGTGAADDSGLPNDRFFAVRPEGSVSTLKIQRTERGDSAVYLCASSLDSRDSSTDTQYFGPGTRLTVL.

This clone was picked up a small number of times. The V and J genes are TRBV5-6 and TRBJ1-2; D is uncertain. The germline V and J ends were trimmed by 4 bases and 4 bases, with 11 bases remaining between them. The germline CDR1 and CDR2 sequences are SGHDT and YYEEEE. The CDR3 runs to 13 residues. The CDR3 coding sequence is TGTGCCAGCAGCCCGGGGTTAGGCTATGGCTACACCTTC. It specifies CASSPGLGYGYTF.

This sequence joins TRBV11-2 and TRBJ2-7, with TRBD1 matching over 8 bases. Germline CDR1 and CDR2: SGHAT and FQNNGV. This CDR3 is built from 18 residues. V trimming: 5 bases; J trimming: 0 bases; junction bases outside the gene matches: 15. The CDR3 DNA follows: TGTGCCAGCAGCCCCGTGTCAAGGAGGCAGGGGGCCTCCTACGAGCAGTACTTC. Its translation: CASSPVSRRQGASYEQYF.

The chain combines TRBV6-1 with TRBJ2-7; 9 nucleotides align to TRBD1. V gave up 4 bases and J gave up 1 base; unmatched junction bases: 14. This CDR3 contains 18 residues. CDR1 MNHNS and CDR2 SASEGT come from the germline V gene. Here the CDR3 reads CASSGTTGGGSISYEQYF. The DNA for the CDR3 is TGTGCCAGCAGTGGGACGACAGGGGGGGGCTCCATATCCTACGAGCAGTACTTC.

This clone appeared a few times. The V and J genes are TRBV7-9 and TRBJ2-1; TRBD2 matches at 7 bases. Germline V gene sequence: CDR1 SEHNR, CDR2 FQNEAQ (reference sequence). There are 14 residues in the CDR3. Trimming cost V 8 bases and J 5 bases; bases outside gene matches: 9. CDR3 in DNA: TGTGCCAGCGAGGGGACGGGGGGACACAATGAGCAGTTCTTC. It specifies CASEGTGGHNEQFF.

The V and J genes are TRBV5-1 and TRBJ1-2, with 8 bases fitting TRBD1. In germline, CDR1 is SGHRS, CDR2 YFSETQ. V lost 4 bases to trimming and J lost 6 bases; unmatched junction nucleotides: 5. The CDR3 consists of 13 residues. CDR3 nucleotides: TGCGCCAGCAGCAACGACAGGGGTGATGGCTACACCTTC. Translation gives CASSNDRGDGYTF.

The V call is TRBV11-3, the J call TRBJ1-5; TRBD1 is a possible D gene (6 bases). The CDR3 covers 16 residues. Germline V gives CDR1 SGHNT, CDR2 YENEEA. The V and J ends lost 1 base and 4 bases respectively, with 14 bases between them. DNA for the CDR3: TGTGCCAGCAGCTTAGGAGTCAGGGGCTCTAATCAGCCCCAGCATTTT. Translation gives CASSLGVRGSNQPQHF.

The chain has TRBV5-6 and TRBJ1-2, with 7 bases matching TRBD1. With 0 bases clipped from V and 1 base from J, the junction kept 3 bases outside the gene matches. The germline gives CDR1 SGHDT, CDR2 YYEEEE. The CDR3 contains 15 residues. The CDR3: CASSLGQGSNYGYTF. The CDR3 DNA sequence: TGTGCCAGCAGCTTGGGACAGGGTAGTAACTATGGCTACACCTTC.

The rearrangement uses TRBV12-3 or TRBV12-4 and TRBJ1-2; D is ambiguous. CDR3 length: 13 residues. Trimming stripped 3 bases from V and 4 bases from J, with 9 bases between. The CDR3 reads CASSLGRFYGYTF. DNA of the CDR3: TGTGCCAGCAGTTTGGGCAGATTCTATGGCTACACCTTC.

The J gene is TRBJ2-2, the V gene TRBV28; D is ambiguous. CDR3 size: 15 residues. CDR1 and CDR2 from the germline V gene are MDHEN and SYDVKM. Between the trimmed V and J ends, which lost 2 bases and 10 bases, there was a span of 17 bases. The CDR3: CASSLIRPAKPELFF. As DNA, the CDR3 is TGTGCCAGCAGTTTAATAAGGCCAGCGAAACCGGAGCTGTTTTTT.

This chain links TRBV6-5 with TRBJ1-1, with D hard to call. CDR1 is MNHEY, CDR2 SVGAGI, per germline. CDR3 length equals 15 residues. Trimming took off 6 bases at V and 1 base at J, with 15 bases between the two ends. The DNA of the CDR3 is TGTGCCAGCAGAACCAGCGATCGGGAGAACACTGAAGCTTTCTTT. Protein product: CASRTSDRENTEAFF.

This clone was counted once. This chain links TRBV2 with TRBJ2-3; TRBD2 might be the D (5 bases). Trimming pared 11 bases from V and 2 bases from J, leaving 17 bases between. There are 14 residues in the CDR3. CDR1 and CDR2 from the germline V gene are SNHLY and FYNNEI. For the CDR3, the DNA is TGTGCCTGTGGGCGGGCCACTAACACAGATACGCAGTATTTT. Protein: CACGRATNTDTQYF.

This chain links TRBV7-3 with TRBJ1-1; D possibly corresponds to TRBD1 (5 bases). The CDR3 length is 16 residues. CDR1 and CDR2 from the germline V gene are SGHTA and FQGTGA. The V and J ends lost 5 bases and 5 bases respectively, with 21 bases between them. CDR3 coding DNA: TGTGCCAGCAGCCTCGTGGGTGGCCGGGAGGGGACTGAAGCTTTCTTT. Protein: CASSLVGGREGTEAFF.

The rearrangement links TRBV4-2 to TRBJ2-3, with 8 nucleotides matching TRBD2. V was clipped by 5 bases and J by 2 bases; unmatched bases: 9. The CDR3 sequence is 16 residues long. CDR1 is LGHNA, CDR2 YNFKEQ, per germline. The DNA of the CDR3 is TGTGCCAGCAGCTCCTACGCGGGGGGTTTCACAGATACGCAGTATTTT. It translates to CASSSYAGGFTDTQYF.